These 18 T cell receptor beta chains came from one sample sequenced in a study of blood T cell repertoires in COVID-19. Assay: immunoSEQ multiplex PCR; the TCRdb copy retains only in-frame clones and omits some. The data hold about 64,000 clones, with around 80% observed a single time. The specimen was peripheral blood. The receptors derive from a woman aged 55-75 years with acute or convalescent COVID-19.

The V gene is TRBV5-1, the J gene TRBJ2-2, with 9 positions matching TRBD1. In germline, CDR1 is SGHRS, CDR2 YFSETQ. The CDR3 has 15 residues. The J segment lost 6 bases and the V segment lost 4 bases, leaving 7 bases of the junction unmatched. CDR3 DNA sequence: TGCGCCAGCAGCAGCCGGGACAGGGTTCCCGGGGAGCTGTTTTTT. This gives the protein CASSSRDRVPGELFF. The complete variable domain, with remaining parts taken from reference TRBV5-1 and TRBJ2-2, reads KAGVTQTPRYLIKTRGQQVTLSCSPISGHRSVSWYQQTPGQGLQFLFEYFSETQRNKGNFPGRFSGRQFSNSRSEMNVSTLELGDSALYLCASSSRDRVPGELFFGEGSRLTVL.

This chain uses TRBV6-6 with TRBJ2-5; TRBD2 might be the D (6 bases). The CDR3 extends over 14 amino acids. In germline, CDR1 is MNHNY, CDR2 SVGAGI (reference sequence). The V and J ends lost 7 bases and 5 bases respectively, with 17 bases between them. The CDR3 region has the DNA TGTGCCAGCACCTTCAGCGGGCGTAGGGAGACCCAGTACTTC. Translated: CASTFSGRRETQYF.

This chain connects TRBV6-5 to TRBJ1-6; 7 bases are a match to TRBD1. V was clipped by 0 bases and J by 10 bases; unmatched bases: 9. The CDR3 covers 16 residues. CDR1 and CDR2 from the germline V gene are MNHEY and SVGAGI. This CDR3 reads CASSYSLTGTASPLHF. The CDR3 region has the DNA TGTGCCAGCAGTTACTCTTTGACAGGGACTGCCTCACCCCTCCACTTT.

The CDR3 loop is CASSLGGGYNEQFF. CDR3 nucleotides: TGTGCCAGCAGCCTCGGGGGGGGCTACAATGAGCAGTTCTTC. The chain combines TRBV2 with TRBJ2-1; 8 nucleotides match TRBD2. V shed 6 bases and J 3 bases; nucleotides not matched to a gene: 4. Germline V CDR1 and CDR2: SNHLY, FYNNEI. The CDR3 length is 14 residues. Supplemented by reference TRBV2 and TRBJ2-1, the full variable domain reads EPEVTQTPSHQVTQMGQEVILRCVPISNHLYFYWYRQILGQKVEFLVSFYNNEISEKSEIFDDQFSVERPDGSNFTLKIRSTKLEDSAMYFCASSLGGGYNEQFFGPGTRLTVL.

The rearrangement joins TRBV9 to TRBJ2-3; D possibly corresponds to TRBD1 (7 bases). Germline V lookup: CDR1 SGDLS, CDR2 YYNGEE. The germline V and J ends were trimmed by 0 bases and 4 bases, with 18 bases remaining between them. This CDR3 comprises 17 residues. This CDR3 is CASSVALGPGGSDTQYF. The CDR3 nucleotides are TGTGCCAGCAGCGTAGCTCTAGGGCCAGGGGGGTCAGATACGCAGTATTTT.

The rearrangement joins TRBV5-1 to TRBJ1-4; 7 bases fit TRBD1. Losses at the gene ends were 4 bases for V and 8 bases for J; bases not matched to a gene: 14. CDR3 length: 16 residues. Per the germline V gene, CDR1 is SGHRS and CDR2 is YFSETQ. The CDR3 DNA sequence: TGCGCCAGCAGCGGAAATACAGGGGTTGGGGGCGAAAAACTGTTTTTT. Translated: CASSGNTGVGGEKLFF.

In this sample, this clone turned up a few times. The V call is TRBV21-1, the J call TRBJ1-2; the table's D call TRBD1 went unverified against the DNA. TRBV21-1 is a listed pseudogene. The CDR3 has 14 residues. The CDR3 nucleotides are TGTGCCAGCAGCAAAGGGGGCAAATTTGATGGCTACACCTTC. Translating it yields CASSKGGKFDGYTF.

As regards this clone: This specimen includes other DNA sequences encoding the same CDR3. J is TRBJ1-5 and V is TRBV5-1; 7 positions match TRBD1. V was clipped by 1 base and J by 0 bases; unmatched bases: 1. The CDR3 spans 15 residues. Germline-derived CDR1 and CDR2 are SGHRS and YFSETQ. CDR3 sequence (DNA): TGCGCCAGCAGCTTGACAGGGGATAGCAATCAGCCCCAGCATTTT. This sequence encodes CASSLTGDSNQPQHF.

This clone was observed a handful of times. The V gene is TRBV6-5, the J gene TRBJ2-3, with 7 nucleotides matching TRBD1. CDR3 length: 15 residues. J was trimmed by 1 base and V by 4 bases; bases with no gene match: 5. The germline V gene encodes CDR1 MNHEY and CDR2 SVGAGI. The CDR3 DNA sequence: TGTGCCAGCAGTTTTCGACAGGGAGGCACAGATACGCAGTATTTT. It is translated as CASSFRQGGTDTQYF.

The chain couples TRBV27 to TRBJ1-6, with D uncertain. The CDR3 covers 13 residues. The V and J ends lost 5 bases and 8 bases respectively, with 10 bases between them. Germline-derived CDR1 and CDR2 are MNHEY and SMNVEV (reference sequence). This CDR3 is CASSRWTYSPLHF. CDR3 nucleotides: TGTGCCAGCAGTCGCTGGACTTATTCACCCCTCCACTTT.

V is TRBV24-1 and J is TRBJ1-2; the match to TRBD1 covers 8 bases. There are 15 residues in the CDR3. V was clipped by 5 bases and J by 5 bases; unmatched bases: 9. Per the germline V gene, CDR1 is KGHDR and CDR2 is SFDVKD. The CDR3 DNA is TGTGCCACCAGTGGTTCCGACAGGGGAGGATATGGCTACACCTTC. Translated, it gives CATSGSDRGGYGYTF.

The rearrangement uses TRBV24-1 and TRBJ2-3; D is uncertain. This CDR3 is 14 amino acids long. Germline CDR1 is KGHDR and CDR2 is SFDVKD. V lost 6 bases and J lost 0, with 9 bases in between. The CDR3 nucleotides read TGTGCCACCAGTCCTTCGACTAGCACAGATACGCAGTATTTT. This sequence encodes CATSPSTSTDTQYF.

V and J are TRBV24-1 and TRBJ1-4; D might be TRBD1 (5 bases). V lost 2 bases and J 8 bases, leaving 14 bases between the germline ends. CDR1 is KGHDR, CDR2 SFDVKD, per germline. The CDR3 runs 15 residues. In DNA, the CDR3 is TGTGCCACCAGTGATTGGGGCAGGGAGGGGGAAAAACTGTTTTTT. Translating gives CATSDWGREGEKLFF.

V usage is TRBV27 and J usage is TRBJ1-1; 9 nucleotides line up with TRBD1. The CDR3 runs to 16 residues. The germline gives CDR1 MNHEY, CDR2 SMNVEV (reference sequence). V was pared by 5 bases and J by 7 bases, with 14 bases of the junction left unmatched. The DNA for the CDR3 is TGTGCCAGCAGTACGGACAGGGGCGCCTTAGGGGTTGAAGCTTTCTTT. The encoded protein is CASSTDRGALGVEAFF.

The rearrangement joins TRBV10-3 to TRBJ1-2; D possibly corresponds to TRBD1 (5 bases). Germline CDR1 reads ENHRY; CDR2 reads SYGVKD. CDR3 length: 14 amino acids. V lost 10 bases and J 2 bases, leaving 17 bases between the germline ends. The CDR3 nucleotides are TGTGCCACCTTTACAGGTTCTCTGAACTATGGCTACACCTTC. This translates into CATFTGSLNYGYTF.

The chain has TRBV18 and TRBJ2-7, with 9 nucleotides matching TRBD2. Germline V gene data show CDR1 as KGHSH and CDR2 as LQKENI. Losses at the gene ends were 3 bases for V and 2 bases for J; bases not matched to a gene: 8. The CDR3 loop spans 16 amino acids. As DNA, the CDR3 is TGTGCCAGCTCACCCCCAGGGGTAGCGGGGGCCTACGAGCAGTACTTC. It encodes CASSPPGVAGAYEQYF.

This chain joins TRBV24-1 and TRBJ2-1; tentatively, D is TRBD1 (6 bases). Trimming cost V 7 bases and J 2 bases, with 11 bases left between them. The CDR3 runs 14 residues. Germline values: CDR1 KGHDR, CDR2 SFDVKD. This CDR3 is CATSTGMAYNEQFF. The CDR3 coding sequence is TGTGCCACCAGCACAGGGATGGCCTACAATGAGCAGTTCTTC.

This clone came up a few times. A read error may account for a junction end that differs from germline. V gene TRBV27 combines with J gene TRBJ2-3, with TRBD2 as a possible D gene (7 bases). The CDR3 runs 15 residues. The V gene's germline CDR1 is MNHEY and CDR2 SMNVEV (reference sequence). In DNA, the CDR3 is TGTGCCAGCAACCCAATTTGGGGGGGCACCGATACGCAGTATTTT. Protein sequence: CASNPIWGGTDTQYF.